This entry concerns a single TCR beta chain. Its antigen remains unidentified. Here immunoSEQ multiplex PCR was the method, and the copy in TCRdb shows in-frame clones only, minus some. The data contain over 25,000 clones, around 82% of them seen just once; the ten biggest clones take up more than 12%. This entry is derived from a study of lymphopenia after photon versus proton radiotherapy. Broader study findings: Proton therapy kept repertoires fairly stable, unlike photons, which gained effector/memory cells. Survival link was tested only in deceased patients; proton benefit remains a possibility.

Trimming took off 1 base at V and 5 bases at J, with 15 bases between the two ends. This CDR3 spans 15 amino acids. CDR1 and CDR2 (germline): LNHNV, YYDKDF (reference sequence). This specimen was peripheral blood, taken from a patient treated with proton-based radiotherapy. The receptor comes from a woman aged 70 to 79 with pancreatic cancer. The V gene is TRBV15, the J gene TRBJ2-7; D is ambiguous. CDR3 bases: TGTGCCACCAGCAGAGGGTGGGGTACCAGCCACGAGCAGTACTTC. Translating it yields CATSRGWGTSHEQYF.